Presented here are 16 T cell receptor beta chains from one specimen sequenced in a study of T-cell reconstitution after alpha-beta-depleted transplantation in children. Library preparation (for TCRbeta) was performed with unique molecular identifiers. TCRdb processed the PCR reads anew with MiXCR; each CDR3 protein has one entry. The sample shows 440,000 or so distinct CDR3 sequences, approximately 41% of them seen only once. The sequences come from PBMCs, collected before TCRalphabeta/CD19-depleted stem cell transplant. These receptor sequences come from a girl under 10 years old with aplastic anemia, due to receive a stem cell transplant.

The chain employs TRBV6-2 or TRBV6-3 and TRBJ2-3; D tentatively fits TRBD1 or TRBD2 (6 bases each). The V end was cut by 7 bases, the J end by 4 bases, with 15 bases between. CDR3 length equals 14 residues. Germline V lookup: CDR1 MNHEY, CDR2 SVGEGT. CDR3 amino acids: CASKEVGGPDTQYF. The CDR3 DNA reads TGTGCCAGCAAGGAAGTAGGGGGGCCAGATACGCAGTATTTT.

V is TRBV11-2 and J is TRBJ2-4; D remains ambiguous. The V end was cut by 5 bases, the J end by 7 bases, with 12 bases between. CDR1 and CDR2 from the germline V gene are SGHAT and FQNNGV. The CDR3 loop spans 13 amino acids. CDR3 region: CASSPISQNIQYF. The DNA of the CDR3 is TGTGCCAGCAGCCCGATCAGCCAGAACATTCAGTACTTC.

This clonotype was picked up many times. V gene TRBV27 combines with J gene TRBJ1-1; D gene unclear. Trimming cost V 6 bases and J 7 bases, with 18 bases left between them. The germline gives CDR1 MNHEY, CDR2 SMNVEV (reference sequence). The CDR3 runs to 14 residues. The CDR3 DNA reads TGTGCCAGCAGCCTCATGGGCTCCGGAGGTGAAGCTTTCTTT. Its protein is CASSLMGSGGEAFF.

This clonotype showed up just once. The chain couples TRBV5-6 to TRBJ2-3, with D tentatively TRBD2 (6 bases). CDR3 length equals 16 residues. With 0 bases removed from V and 4 bases from J, the gap between germline ends came to 15 bases. Germline V CDR1 and CDR2: SGHDT, YYEEEE. As DNA, the CDR3 is TGTGCCAGCAGCTTGGTTATCGGGAGTCGGTCAGATACGCAGTATTTT. This encodes CASSLVIGSRSDTQYF.

Ten or more counts support this clonotype. The rearrangement joins TRBV29-1 to TRBJ2-1; D may correspond to TRBD1 or TRBD2 (5 bases each). V lost 7 bases and J lost 6, with 22 bases in between. Germline lookup yields CDR1 SQVTM and CDR2 ANQGSEA. This CDR3 has 15 amino acids. DNA for the CDR3: TGCAGCGCTCCCCGAGCGGACCTAGGGACCAATGAGCAGTTCTTC. This encodes CSAPRADLGTNEQFF.

This chain connects TRBV6-5 to TRBJ1-5; 9 positions match TRBD1. V lost 4 bases to trimming and J lost 2 bases; unmatched junction nucleotides: 12. Germline V gene lookup returns CDR1 MNHEY and CDR2 SVGAGI. The CDR3 spans 18 residues. The CDR3, as DNA: TGTGCCAGCAGTTCCCTACAGGGGGCAAGTGGGGGCAATCAGCCCCAGCATTTT. Its translation: CASSSLQGASGGNQPQHF.

This clonotype showed up just a few times. The V and J genes are TRBV6-1 and TRBJ2-5; D is ambiguous. The length of the CDR3 is 13 residues. Trimming shortened V by 3 bases and J by 3 bases, and 8 bases separated the two germline ends. Germline lookup yields CDR1 MNHNS and CDR2 SASEGT. The CDR3 sequence: CASSDPPEETQYF. In DNA, the CDR3 is TGTGCCAGCAGTGATCCGCCAGAAGAGACCCAGTACTTC.

The chain links TRBV20-1 to TRBJ2-7; 12 bases are shared with TRBD2. This CDR3 has 15 amino acids. CDR1 and CDR2 (germline): DFQATT, SNEGSKA (reference sequence). The V gene end was trimmed by 5 bases and the J gene end by 3 bases; junction bases not matched to a gene: 8. The CDR3 region is CSALPGLAGNYEQYF. CDR3 bases: TGCAGTGCTCTACCCGGACTAGCGGGAAACTACGAGCAGTACTTC.

The gene calls are TRBV7-9 and TRBJ1-1; TRBD1 agrees at 8 bases. Germline CDR1 and CDR2: SEHNR and FQNEAQ (reference sequence). The CDR3 sequence is 14 residues long. J gave up 5 bases and V 5 bases, and 7 bases lay outside the gene matches. The CDR3 region has the DNA TGTGCCAGCAGCCTTAAACAGGGGGGGACTGAAGCTTTCTTT. As protein: CASSLKQGGTEAFF.

This clonotype has at least ten counts. The chain joins TRBV4-3 to TRBJ2-2, with TRBD2 matching 8 bases. Germline-derived CDR1 and CDR2 are LGHNA and YSLEER. With V trimmed by 0 bases and J by 6 bases, 6 bases remained unmatched. This CDR3 has 16 amino acids. CDR3: CASSQEGREASGELFF. The CDR3 DNA reads as TGCGCCAGCAGCCAAGAAGGGCGGGAGGCTTCCGGGGAGCTGTTTTTT.

This clonotype was seen a few times. This chain links TRBV29-1 with TRBJ1-2, with 7 positions matching TRBD1. V dropped 6 bases and J dropped 8; count of bases not matched to a gene: 12. The germline V gene has CDR1 SQVTM and CDR2 ANQGSEA. This CDR3 is built from 13 residues. In nucleotides, the CDR3 is TGCAGCGTCCCGGACAGGTCTTTAGTCGGCTACACCTTC. This codes for CSVPDRSLVGYTF.

This clonotype has a handful of counts. The CDR3 reads CSASLAGGPNTGELFF. The CDR3 bases are TGCAGTGCTAGCCTAGCGGGAGGGCCGAACACCGGGGAGCTGTTTTTT. V and J are TRBV20-1 and TRBJ2-2, with 12 bases lining up with TRBD2. Germline V gives CDR1 DFQATT, CDR2 SNEGSKA (reference sequence). The V segment lost 3 bases and the J segment 0 bases; nucleotides outside the gene matches: 2. The CDR3 sequence is 16 residues long.

This clonotype showed up just a few times. One end of the junction varies from germline; a read error may be responsible. V and J are TRBV4-1 and TRBJ1-6; 10 bases fit TRBD1. CDR1 and CDR2 from the germline V gene are MGHRA and YSYEKL. The CDR3 spans 20 residues. CDR3 DNA: TGCGCCAGCAGCGAAGACCGCCGGGACAGGGGACTTCGTAGTGATTCACCCCTCCACTTT. It is translated as CASSEDRRDRGLRSDSPLHF.

The V and J genes are TRBV30 and TRBJ2-7; 10 bases agree with TRBD1. The V gene end was trimmed by 1 base and the J gene end by 2 bases; junction bases not matched to a gene: 2. Looked up from germline, CDR1 is GTSNPN and CDR2 is SVGIG (reference sequence). The CDR3 is 14 amino acids. The CDR3 region has the DNA TGTGCCTGGAGTGCCGGGACAGGGGCCTACGAGCAGTACTTC. Its translation: CAWSAGTGAYEQYF.

V usage is TRBV5-8 and J usage is TRBJ2-7, with D perhaps TRBD1 (6 bases). CDR3 length: 13 amino acids. Germline assignment: CDR1 SGHTS and CDR2 YDEGEE. The V gene lost 1 base and the J gene lost 6 bases, with 11 bases spanning the gap. The CDR3 DNA follows: TGTGCCAGCAGCTTGTTGGGGGCGGTCGAGCAGTACTTC. Protein: CASSLLGAVEQYF.

This clonotype was counted at least ten times. The DNA for the CDR3 is TGTGCCACCAGCCGTAGCGGGAGGGCGAAGTACGAGCAGTACTTC. It codes for CATSRSGRAKYEQYF. V gene TRBV15 combines with J gene TRBJ2-7; 11 nucleotides line up with TRBD2. V trimming: 5 bases; J trimming: 4 bases; junction bases outside the gene matches: 7. The germline V gene encodes CDR1 LNHNV and CDR2 YYDKDF (reference sequence). This CDR3 has 15 amino acids.